The subject of this entry is one T cell receptor beta chain. The antigen is not known. The sample is drawn from a study of blood T cells in healthy people across ages. Study-level points and caveats: With naive T cell percentage, TCR beta diversity showed a strong correlation. A roughly linear fall in TCR beta diversity per million T cells was seen with increasing age.

Donation came from healthy Caucasian individuals in Russia who were aged 6 to 90. Collection of 9 to 10 milliliters of peripheral blood was performed for each donor. Then a second PCR, running about 6 to 11 cycles, was carried out with a sample-barcoded 5' primer and a J-beta primer mix. TCRdb recomputed calls from the 5' RACE reads with MiXCR, one row per CDR3 protein. The sample yields fewer than 2,000,000 distinct CDR3 sequences, about 31% seen once. The CDR3 has 14 residues. V shed 6 bases and J shed 3 bases, with 9 bases lying between them. The germline gives CDR1 MNHNS, CDR2 SASEGT. The V and J genes are TRBV6-1 and TRBJ2-6; no reliable D call. This sequence originates from a woman in her twenties or thirties in good health. Input material: blood. The CDR3 DNA reads TGTGCCAGCAGAGGGCCCGGTGGGGCCAACGTCCTGACTTTC. This translates into CASRGPGGANVLTF.